The 26 T cell receptor beta chains below all came from one sample that was sequenced in a study of cytomegalovirus exposure and HLA in healthy donors. In the PCR, 60 Vbeta and 13 Jbeta primers were used. Assay used: immunoSEQ multiplex PCR; TCRdb lists only in-frame clones, some missing. The sample contains around 150,000 clones, nearly 80% of which appear only once. Source material: PBMCs. The receptors derive from a man aged 45-65 years in good health and CMV-seropositive.

This clone has a single count. The chain carries TRBV10-3 and TRBJ1-1; 8 positions agree with TRBD1. The CDR3 covers 13 residues. Trimming at V came to 6 bases and at J to 7 bases, leaving 7 bases not matched to a gene. The germline V gene encodes CDR1 ENHRY and CDR2 SYGVKD. The CDR3 nucleotides are TGTGCCATCAGACTCGGACAGGGTTTTGAAGCTTTCTTT. Its protein is CAIRLGQGFEAFF.

The V gene is TRBV28, the J gene TRBJ1-2; D is perhaps TRBD1 (5 bases). V was clipped by 5 bases and J by 4 bases, with 8 bases between them. The CDR3 loop spans 12 amino acids. CDR1 MDHEN and CDR2 SYDVKM come from the germline V gene. The CDR3 is CASSPRAYGYTF. The CDR3, as DNA: TGTGCCAGCAGTCCCAGGGCCTATGGCTACACCTTC.

V usage is TRBV25-1 and J usage is TRBJ1-1, with D possibly being TRBD1 (5 bases). The length of the CDR3 is 12 residues. Between the trimmed V and J ends, which lost 8 bases and 8 bases, there was a span of 15 bases. Per germline, CDR1 MGHDK and CDR2 SYGVNS. For the CDR3, the DNA is TGTGCCAGCCGCGGGGACCGGCAAGAAGCTTTCTTT. Translated: CASRGDRQEAFF.

This clone was seen a handful of times. The J gene is TRBJ1-3, the V gene TRBV6-1, with a weak D call TRBD1 (6 bases). V gave up 3 bases and J gave up 2 bases, with 8 bases separating them. The germline V gene has CDR1 MNHNS and CDR2 SASEGT. This CDR3 comprises 14 residues. This chain's CDR3 is CASSEPGAGNTIYF. CDR3 nucleotide sequence: TGTGCCAGCAGTGAGCCAGGGGCTGGAAACACCATATATTTT.

This chain uses TRBV5-1 with TRBJ1-5; D gene uncertain. Between the trimmed V and J ends, which lost 2 bases and 8 bases, there was a span of 11 bases. The CDR3 contains 13 residues. CDR1 is SGHRS, CDR2 YFSETQ, per germline. The chain's CDR3 is CASSLGPGEPQHF. The CDR3 nucleotides read TGCGCCAGCAGCTTAGGGCCCGGGGAGCCCCAGCATTTT.

The chain couples TRBV27 to TRBJ2-2; the match to TRBD2 covers 11 bases. The trim removed 5 bases at V and 6 bases at J, leaving 14 bases unmatched. The length of the CDR3 is 18 residues. Germline CDR1 MNHEY, CDR2 SMNVEV (reference sequence). This chain's CDR3 is CASSRFNSGGARSGELFF. The CDR3, as DNA: TGTGCCAGCAGTCGTTTTAATAGCGGGGGGGCGAGGTCCGGGGAGCTGTTTTTT.

V and J are TRBV7-9 and TRBJ1-5; tentative D call: TRBD1 (6 bases). V gave up 5 bases and J gave up 4 bases, with 12 bases separating them. In germline, CDR1 is SEHNR, CDR2 FQNEAQ (reference sequence). The CDR3 extends over 14 amino acids. CDR3 protein: CASSLSTGNQPQHF. As DNA, the CDR3 is TGTGCCAGCAGCCTATCTACAGGGAATCAGCCCCAGCATTTT.

The rearrangement joins TRBV30 to TRBJ2-7, with D tentatively TRBD1 (7 bases). CDR1 is GTSNPN and CDR2 is SVGIG in the germline V gene (reference sequence). Trimming removed 2 bases at V and 12 bases at J, with 17 bases between. The CDR3 loop spans 12 amino acids. For the CDR3, the DNA is TGTGCCTGGAGTACCACAGGGGACTCTCGGTACTTC. Translation: CAWSTTGDSRYF. The complete variable domain, with remaining parts taken from reference TRBV30 and TRBJ2-7, reads SQTIHQWPATLVQPVGSPLSLECTVEGTSNPNLYWYRQAAGRGLQLLFYSVGIGQISSEVPQNLSASRPQDRQFILSSKKLLLSDSGFYLCAWSTTGDSRYFGPGTRLTVT.

This clone was picked up a small number of times. This chain connects TRBV7-9 to TRBJ1-5, with 9 bases lining up with TRBD1. Per the germline V gene, CDR1 is SEHNR and CDR2 is FQNEAQ (reference sequence). The ends lost 6 bases at V and 7 bases at J; junction bases unmatched: 7. The CDR3 contains 14 residues. The CDR3 DNA follows: TGTGCCAGCAGTTGGGGACAGGGAGGACAGCCCCAGCATTTT. Residues: CASSWGQGGQPQHF.

On this clone: At one boundary the junction diverges from the germline segment, which might be a read error. The chain uses TRBV28 and TRBJ1-5; 7 bases match TRBD1. The CDR3 sequence is 16 residues long. Germline assignment: CDR1 MDHEN and CDR2 SYDVKM. The CDR3 DNA follows: TGTGCCAGCAGTATATGGACAGGAACCAACAATCAGCCCCAGCATTTT. Translated, it gives CASSIWTGTNNQPQHF.

This clone turned up a few times. V gene TRBV4-2 combines with J gene TRBJ1-3; tentatively, D is TRBD1 (6 bases). Germline-derived CDR1 and CDR2 are LGHNA and YNFKEQ. V lost 3 bases and J lost 0, with 15 bases in between. The CDR3 consists of 17 residues. This CDR3 is CASSQETRQDSGNTIYF. In nucleotides, the CDR3 is TGTGCCAGCAGCCAGGAAACACGACAGGACTCTGGAAACACCATATATTTT.

The gene calls are TRBV5-8 and TRBJ2-1, with D perhaps TRBD2 (5 bases). CDR1 and CDR2 (germline): SGHTS, YDEGEE. CDR3 length: 17 amino acids. V was shortened by 0 bases and J by 2 bases, with 15 bases between the two germline ends. CDR3 nucleotide sequence: TGTGCCAGCAGCTTGGGTTGGGCCCCCGGGACCTACAATGAGCAGTTCTTC. Protein product: CASSLGWAPGTYNEQFF.

This clone was recorded once. This chain uses TRBV18 with TRBJ2-7, with D maybe TRBD1 (6 bases). Trimming shortened V by 3 bases and J by 5 bases, and 17 bases separated the two germline ends. The CDR3 sequence is 15 residues long. The germline gives CDR1 KGHSH, CDR2 LQKENI. CDR3 loop: CASSPYRVVKDEQYF. The CDR3, as DNA: TGTGCCAGCTCACCCTACAGGGTCGTAAAGGACGAGCAGTACTTC. Using reference TRBV18 and TRBJ2-7 for the parts outside the CDR3, the full variable domain is NAGVMQNPRHLVRRRGQEARLRCSPMKGHSHVYWYRQLPEEGLKFMVYLQKENIIDESGMPKERFSAEFPKEGPSILRIQQVVRGDSAAYFCASSPYRVVKDEQYFGPGTRLTVT.

This chain connects TRBV28 to TRBJ1-5; 10 bases fit TRBD1. Trimming cost V 9 bases and J 3 bases; bases outside gene matches: 8. The CDR3 contains 15 residues. CDR1 and CDR2 from the germline V gene are MDHEN and SYDVKM. In DNA form, the CDR3 reads TGTGCCAGTCGGGACAGGGGTTCCTTCAATCAGCCCCAGCATTTT. This translates into CASRDRGSFNQPQHF.

The chain has TRBV5-1 and TRBJ2-7; 10 bases agree with TRBD1. The CDR3 length is 15 residues. J was trimmed by 3 bases and V by 5 bases; bases with no gene match: 8. The V gene's germline CDR1 is SGHRS and CDR2 YFSETQ. CDR3 in amino acids: CASRGPGQGIYEQYF. The DNA for the CDR3 is TGCGCCAGCAGAGGCCCGGGACAGGGGATCTACGAGCAGTACTTC.

The V gene is TRBV5-1, the J gene TRBJ2-2, with TRBD1 identical over 7 bases. Looked up from germline, CDR1 is SGHRS and CDR2 is YFSETQ. V shed 5 bases, J shed 4 bases, and the junction held 2 bases outside the gene matches. The CDR3 length is 13 residues. CDR3 in DNA: TGCGCCAGCAGAGGGGGCCTCACCGGGGAGCTGTTTTTT. It translates to CASRGGLTGELFF.

The J gene is TRBJ2-2, the V gene TRBV9; 8 bases agree with TRBD1. J lost 0 bases, V lost 2 bases, and 3 bases had no gene match. CDR1 and CDR2 (germline): SGDLS, YYNGEE. CDR3 size: 16 residues. As DNA, the CDR3 is TGTGCCAGCAGCGTGACGGACAGGGCGAACACCGGGGAGCTGTTTTTT. This codes for CASSVTDRANTGELFF.

The chain joins TRBV2 to TRBJ2-5; tentatively, D is TRBD1 (6 bases). V was trimmed by 6 bases and J by 5 bases, leaving 13 bases between them. The CDR3 spans 13 residues. Germline CDR1 SNHLY, CDR2 FYNNEI. For the CDR3, the DNA is TGTGCCAGCAGAAGGGGGTTCGGGGAGACCCAGTACTTC. Amino acids: CASRRGFGETQYF.

The chain links TRBV5-6 to TRBJ1-2; D gene unclear. Germline CDR1 reads SGHDT; CDR2 reads YYEEEE. V was shortened by 1 base and J by 0 bases, with 16 bases between the two germline ends. The CDR3 extends over 17 amino acids. The CDR3 nucleotides are TGTGCCAGCAGCTTGTTAAGGCGGTTCAGACCTAACTATGGCTACACCTTC. Amino acid sequence: CASSLLRRFRPNYGYTF.

The rearrangement joins TRBV9 to TRBJ1-1; tentatively, D is TRBD1 (5 bases). Germline CDR1 reads SGDLS; CDR2 reads YYNGEE. V was trimmed by 3 bases and J by 0 bases, leaving 12 bases between them. The CDR3 runs to 15 residues. The CDR3 coding sequence is TGTGCCAGCAGCGCCTTAGACAGAATGAACACTGAAGCTTTCTTT. Translating it yields CASSALDRMNTEAFF.

Points on this clone: One end of the junction is discordant with germline, which a read error may explain. The J gene is TRBJ1-5, the V gene TRBV7-2, with TRBD1 matching 7 bases. The CDR3 sequence is 15 residues long. The germline V gene encodes CDR1 SGHTA and CDR2 FQGNSA. CDR3: CASSLAGQINQPQHF. The DNA of the CDR3 is TGTGCCAGCAGCCTAGCGGGACAGATCAATCAGCCCCAGCATTTT.

The V gene is TRBV9, the J gene TRBJ2-1, with 11 bases aligning to TRBD2. The CDR3 is 16 residues long. The germline V gene has CDR1 SGDLS and CDR2 YYNGEE. Trimming took 3 bases from V and 2 from J; bases not matched to a gene: 4. The CDR3 region is CASSARLAGTYNEQFF. CDR3 in DNA: TGTGCCAGCAGCGCGAGACTAGCGGGGACCTACAATGAGCAGTTCTTC.

The table lists this clone with a count of one. The rearrangement links TRBV7-9 to TRBJ2-5; D perhaps matches TRBD2 (6 bases). The germline CDR1 and CDR2 sequences are SEHNR and FQNEAQ (reference sequence). CDR3 length equals 13 residues. V was pared by 3 bases and J by 5 bases, with 10 bases between. For the CDR3, the DNA is TGTGCCAGCAGCTTTGGGGGGTCGGAGACCCAGTACTTC. Protein sequence: CASSFGGSETQYF.

The chain couples TRBV7-2 to TRBJ1-2, with TRBD1 matching over 7 bases. Germline V gene data show CDR1 as SGHTA and CDR2 as FQGNSA. Unmatched junction bases numbered 7, after V lost 5 bases and J lost 7 bases. The CDR3 extends over 13 amino acids. For the CDR3, the DNA is TGTGCCAGCAGCCGGGACAGCCTCGGTGGCTACACCTTC. This translates into CASSRDSLGGYTF.

The V call is TRBV9, the J call TRBJ2-7; D possibly corresponds to TRBD2 (6 bases). V lost 4 bases and J lost 1, with 12 bases in between. The CDR3 is 14 residues long. The germline V gene encodes CDR1 SGDLS and CDR2 YYNGEE. This CDR3 reads CASSRGRISYEQYF. CDR3 sequence (DNA): TGTGCCAGCAGCCGAGGGAGGATTTCCTACGAGCAGTACTTC. The full variable domain, in which reference TRBV9 and TRBJ2-7 provide the parts outside the CDR3, is DSGVTQTPKHLITATGQRVTLRCSPRSGDLSVYWYQQSLDQGLQFLIQYYNGEERAKGNILERFSAQQFPDLHSELNLSSLELGDSALYFCASSRGRISYEQYFGPGTRLTVT.

The chain carries TRBV4-3 and TRBJ2-7, with 10 bases identical to TRBD1. The ends lost 4 bases at V and 7 bases at J; junction bases unmatched: 19. The CDR3 loop spans 18 amino acids. Per germline, CDR1 LGHNA and CDR2 YSLEER. The CDR3 loop reads CASSRQVGGGTGDLEQYF. CDR3 coding DNA: TGCGCCAGCAGCCGACAAGTCGGGGGGGGGACAGGGGATCTTGAGCAGTACTTC.